Sequencing of this TCR beta chain was carried out in a study of T cell changes during pregnancy in multiple sclerosis. The CDR3 has 14 amino acids. V shed 3 bases, J shed 5 bases, and the junction held 0 bases outside the gene matches. Germline V gene data show CDR1 as LGHNA and CDR2 as YSLEER. Here immunoSEQ multiplex PCR was the method, and the copy in TCRdb shows in-frame clones only, minus some. The sample has approximately 50,000 clones, roughly 94% seen once. The clonotype was recovered from a female donor with multiple sclerosis, enrolled in a pregnancy study. The genes are TRBV4-3 and TRBJ2-1; 11 nucleotides line up with TRBD2. Source: CD4+ T cells from peripheral blood mononuclear cells, taken in the third trimester of pregnancy. The CDR3 DNA reads TGCGCCAGCAGCCAGGGACTAGCGGACAATGAGCAGTTCTTC. This translates into CASSQGLADNEQFF.